This is a list of T cell receptor beta chains from one sample in a study of blood T cells in healthy people across ages. TCRdb re-analysed the 5' RACE reads in MiXCR, keeping a single row per CDR3 protein. The sample includes about 1,500,000 distinct CDR3 sequences, about 40% of them seen just once. The sample consisted of blood. The receptors were gathered from a woman between 18 and 29 years old in good health. Both conserved end residues are part of each CDR3. A D gene is named only where the DNA matches it firmly. Some rows mark clone size as missing; the rest say once, few, many or name a class of expanded clone.

V gene: TRBV5-4
D gene: -
J gene: TRBJ2-1
clone size: -
CDR3 protein: CASSLTGQRYNEQFF
CDR3 DNA: TGTGCCAGCAGCTTGACAGGCCAGAGGTACAATGAGCAGTTCTTC

V gene: TRBV3-1
D gene: TRBD1
J gene: TRBJ2-4
clone size: few
CDR3 protein: CASSRLTGGGNIQYF
CDR3 DNA: TGTGCCAGCAGCCGTTTGACAGGGGGAGGCAACATTCAGTACTTC

V gene: TRBV3-1
D gene: TRBD1
J gene: TRBJ2-7
clone size: -
CDR3 protein: CASSLAPGQGVLPFEQYF
CDR3 DNA: TGTGCCAGCAGCTTGGCCCCCGGACAGGGGGTACTTCCGTTCGAGCAGTACTTC

V gene: TRBV30
D gene: TRBD2
J gene: TRBJ2-1
clone size: -
CDR3 protein: CAWSVPSGANNEQFF
CDR3 DNA: TGTGCCTGGAGTGTACCCAGCGGGGCCAACAATGAGCAGTTCTTC

V gene: TRBV9
D gene: -
J gene: TRBJ1-2
clone size: -
CDR3 protein: CASSAYTDGYTF
CDR3 DNA: TGTGCCAGCAGCGCATACACCGATGGCTACACCTTC

V gene: TRBV5-1
D gene: TRBD1
J gene: TRBJ2-1
clone size: -
CDR3 protein: CASSPDREDNEQFF
CDR3 DNA: TGCGCCAGCAGCCCGGACAGGGAAGACAATGAGCAGTTCTTC

V gene: TRBV4-2
D gene: TRBD1
J gene: TRBJ2-2
clone size: few
CDR3 protein: CASSQEGQGVGELFF
CDR3 DNA: TGTGCCAGCAGCCAAGAGGGCCAGGGGGTCGGGGAGCTGTTTTTT

V gene: TRBV12-3/TRBV12-4
D gene: -
J gene: TRBJ1-5
clone size: -
CDR3 protein: CASRWGSDLDQPQHF
CDR3 DNA: TGTGCCAGCAGGTGGGGCAGCGATTTAGATCAGCCCCAGCATTTT

V gene: TRBV11-2
D gene: TRBD2
J gene: TRBJ2-3
clone size: -
CDR3 protein: CASSLVVSGGSSTDTQYF
CDR3 DNA: TGTGCCAGCAGCTTAGTGGTGAGCGGGGGATCTAGCACAGATACGCAGTATTTT

V gene: TRBV27
D gene: TRBD1
J gene: TRBJ2-7
clone size: -
CDR3 protein: CASSLFTGVVEQYF
CDR3 DNA: TGTGCCAGCAGTTTATTTACAGGGGTGGTCGAGCAGTACTTC

V gene: TRBV5-1
D gene: TRBD1
J gene: TRBJ2-5
clone size: -
CDR3 protein: CASSIVPGQGGEAQYF
CDR3 DNA: TGCGCCAGCAGCATTGTTCCGGGACAGGGAGGGGAGGCCCAGTACTTC

V gene: TRBV9
D gene: -
J gene: TRBJ2-7
clone size: -
CDR3 protein: CASSATTQGYEQYF
CDR3 DNA: TGTGCCAGCAGCGCGACCACACAGGGCTACGAGCAGTACTTC

V gene: TRBV2
D gene: TRBD1
J gene: TRBJ1-2
clone size: -
CDR3 protein: CASRVGQGANYGYTF
CDR3 DNA: TGTGCCAGCAGGGTGGGACAGGGAGCTAACTATGGCTACACCTTC

V gene: TRBV12-3/TRBV12-4
D gene: -
J gene: TRBJ2-7
clone size: many
CDR3 protein: CASSFARDYEQYF
CDR3 DNA: TGTGCCAGCAGTTTCGCCAGGGACTACGAGCAGTACTTC

V gene: TRBV30
D gene: -
J gene: TRBJ2-2
clone size: -
CDR3 protein: CAWRTTQVGELFF
CDR3 DNA: TGTGCCTGGAGGACGACCCAGGTCGGGGAGCTGTTTTTT

V gene: TRBV20-1
D gene: -
J gene: TRBJ2-3
clone size: -
CDR3 protein: CSAREETTDTQYF
CDR3 DNA: TGCAGTGCTAGAGAAGAAACCACAGATACGCAGTATTTT

V gene: TRBV5-1
D gene: -
J gene: TRBJ1-6
clone size: few
CDR3 protein: CASSSSGQSSPLHF
CDR3 DNA: TGCGCCAGCAGCTCCTCGGGCCAGAGTTCACCCCTCCACTTT

V gene: TRBV29-1
D gene: -
J gene: TRBJ1-2
clone size: few
CDR3 protein: CSVEDPGAYGYTF
CDR3 DNA: TGCAGCGTTGAAGATCCAGGGGCCTATGGCTACACCTTC

V gene: TRBV3-1
D gene: -
J gene: TRBJ2-5
clone size: -
CDR3 protein: CASSQRTRQETQYF
CDR3 DNA: TGTGCCAGCAGCCAAAGAACTAGACAAGAGACCCAGTACTTC

V gene: TRBV20-1
D gene: TRBD1
J gene: TRBJ1-1
clone size: -
CDR3 protein: CSARDTGGATFF
CDR3 DNA: TGCAGTGCTAGAGACACAGGGGGTGCAACTTTCTTT

V gene: TRBV3-1
D gene: -
J gene: TRBJ2-1
clone size: -
CDR3 protein: CASSQKGADGQFF
CDR3 DNA: TGTGCCAGCAGCCAAAAAGGGGCTGATGGGCAGTTCTTC

V gene: TRBV10-3
D gene: TRBD1
J gene: TRBJ1-2
clone size: few
CDR3 protein: CAIAITQDRAYGYTF
CDR3 DNA: TGTGCCATAGCCATTACTCAGGACAGGGCCTATGGCTACACCTTC

V gene: TRBV20-1
D gene: -
J gene: TRBJ2-7
clone size: -
CDR3 protein: CSASKSGSPYEQYF
CDR3 DNA: TGCAGTGCTAGTAAAAGCGGCTCACCCTACGAGCAGTACTTC

V gene: TRBV7-6
D gene: TRBD2
J gene: TRBJ2-5
clone size: -
CDR3 protein: CASSSGTSVIETQYF
CDR3 DNA: TGTGCCAGCAGCTCCGGGACTAGCGTGATAGAGACCCAGTACTTC

V gene: TRBV15
D gene: -
J gene: TRBJ2-3
clone size: few
CDR3 protein: CATSPSGVDTQYF
CDR3 DNA: TGTGCCACCAGCCCATCGGGGGTGGATACGCAGTATTTT

V gene: TRBV20-1
D gene: -
J gene: TRBJ1-4
clone size: few
CDR3 protein: CSVRDNEKLFF
CDR3 DNA: TGCAGTGTAAGGGATAATGAAAAACTGTTTTTT

V gene: TRBV5-1
D gene: TRBD1
J gene: TRBJ2-5
clone size: -
CDR3 protein: CASSLGTGRETQYF
CDR3 DNA: TGTGCCAGCAGTCTGGGGACAGGGAGGGAGACCCAGTACTTC

V gene: TRBV28
D gene: -
J gene: TRBJ1-2
clone size: -
CDR3 protein: CASSLGGTGGHTF
CDR3 DNA: TGTGCCAGCAGTTTAGGGGGAACGGGCGGCCACACCTTC

V gene: TRBV7-8
D gene: -
J gene: TRBJ2-7
clone size: few
CDR3 protein: CASSLGVEYYEQYF
CDR3 DNA: TGTGCCAGCAGCTTAGGGGTAGAATACTACGAGCAGTACTTC

V gene: TRBV10-3
D gene: -
J gene: TRBJ2-2
clone size: few
CDR3 protein: CATTGKGTGELFF
CDR3 DNA: TGTGCCACTACAGGGAAAGGGACCGGGGAGCTGTTTTTT

V gene: TRBV5-6
D gene: -
J gene: TRBJ1-1
clone size: few
CDR3 protein: CASSLRGRGITEAFF
CDR3 DNA: TGTGCCAGCAGCTTGCGGGGGCGGGGAATCACTGAAGCTTTCTTT

V gene: TRBV20-1
D gene: -
J gene: TRBJ1-1
clone size: -
CDR3 protein: CSAHQGPLTEAFF
CDR3 DNA: TGCAGTGCCCACCAGGGGCCGTTGACTGAAGCTTTCTTT

V gene: TRBV24-1
D gene: TRBD1
J gene: TRBJ2-5
clone size: -
CDR3 protein: CATSDTGTGQETQYF
CDR3 DNA: TGTGCCACCAGTGATACTGGGACAGGGCAAGAGACCCAGTACTTC

V gene: TRBV6-2/TRBV6-3
D gene: -
J gene: TRBJ2-3
clone size: -
CDR3 protein: CASSWGGDLTDTQYF
CDR3 DNA: TGTGCCAGCAGTTGGGGCGGGGACCTCACAGATACGCAGTATTTT

V gene: TRBV10-3
D gene: TRBD1
J gene: TRBJ1-2
clone size: few
CDR3 protein: CAISPGGVDYGYTF
CDR3 DNA: TGTGCTATCAGCCCAGGGGGGGTGGACTATGGCTACACCTTC

V gene: TRBV11-2
D gene: -
J gene: TRBJ1-4
clone size: few
CDR3 protein: CASSLVDGNEKLFF
CDR3 DNA: TGTGCCAGCAGCTTAGTGGACGGTAATGAAAAACTGTTTTTT

V gene: TRBV4-2
D gene: -
J gene: TRBJ2-3
clone size: once
CDR3 protein: CASSHDRNTPSDTQYF
CDR3 DNA: TGTGCCAGCAGCCACGACAGGAACACCCCCTCAGATACGCAGTATTTT

V gene: TRBV29-1
D gene: TRBD1
J gene: TRBJ1-1
clone size: -
CDR3 protein: CSVGTGENTEAFF
CDR3 DNA: TGCAGCGTTGGGACAGGGGAGAACACTGAAGCTTTCTTT

V gene: TRBV28
D gene: -
J gene: TRBJ2-6
clone size: -
CDR3 protein: CASTAPGRSSGANVLTF
CDR3 DNA: TGTGCCAGCACCGCCCCGGGACGGTCCTCTGGGGCCAACGTCCTGACTTTC

V gene: TRBV7-2
D gene: -
J gene: TRBJ2-6
clone size: few
CDR3 protein: CACSLVSTSGANVLTF
CDR3 DNA: TGTGCCTGCAGCTTAGTATCTACCTCTGGGGCCAACGTCCTGACTTTC

V gene: TRBV12-3/TRBV12-4
D gene: -
J gene: TRBJ2-7
clone size: few
CDR3 protein: CASSPGWLINYEQYF
CDR3 DNA: TGTGCCAGCAGCCCTGGGTGGCTTATCAACTACGAGCAGTACTTC

V gene: TRBV4-1
D gene: -
J gene: TRBJ1-6
clone size: -
CDR3 protein: CASSPVTQDSYNSPLHF
CDR3 DNA: TGCGCCAGCAGCCCCGTAACGCAGGACAGCTATAATTCACCCCTCCACTTT

V gene: TRBV9
D gene: -
J gene: TRBJ2-3
clone size: few
CDR3 protein: CASSVVLPTDTQYF
CDR3 DNA: TGTGCCAGCAGCGTAGTCCTTCCCACAGATACGCAGTATTTT

V gene: TRBV20-1
D gene: -
J gene: TRBJ2-3
clone size: -
CDR3 protein: CSARDRAGRTDTQYF
CDR3 DNA: TGCAGTGCTAGAGATCGGGCAGGGAGGACAGATACGCAGTATTTT

V gene: TRBV15
D gene: TRBD1
J gene: TRBJ2-6
clone size: -
CDR3 protein: CATSRDDRGSSGANVLTF
CDR3 DNA: TGTGCCACCAGCAGAGATGACAGGGGGAGCTCTGGGGCCAACGTCCTGACTTTC

V gene: TRBV20-1
D gene: -
J gene: TRBJ2-1
clone size: -
CDR3 protein: CSASLQYNEQFF
CDR3 DNA: TGCAGTGCTAGCTTACAGTACAATGAGCAGTTCTTC

V gene: TRBV6-1
D gene: -
J gene: TRBJ2-7
clone size: few
CDR3 protein: CASNGRTYEQYF
CDR3 DNA: TGTGCCAGCAACGGGCGGACCTACGAGCAGTACTTC

V gene: TRBV5-5
D gene: -
J gene: TRBJ1-2
clone size: few
CDR3 protein: CASRHGGSLGIYSYTF
CDR3 DNA: TGTGCCAGCAGGCATGGGGGTAGTTTAGGAATCTATTCCTACACCTTC